A single sample gave rise to the 20 T cell receptor beta chains below, sequenced in a study of radiotherapy plus CTLA-4 blockade in lung cancer. TCRdb's table, derived via immunoSEQ multiplex PCR, lists solely in-frame clones and lacks some. The sample has some 25,000 clones, around 70% seen once. The starting material was peripheral blood, obtained from a patient treated with radiotherapy plus ipilimumab. The receptors stem from a human donor with non-small cell lung cancer whose response to radiotherapy plus ipilimumab could not be evaluated.

The rearrangement joins TRBV5-8 to TRBJ2-5; TRBD1 might be the D (6 bases). This CDR3 has 14 amino acids. The V and J ends lost 6 bases and 5 bases respectively, with 17 bases between them. Germline CDR1 reads SGHTS; CDR2 reads YDEGEE. The CDR3 here is CASIPRGSGETQYF. The DNA of the CDR3 is TGTGCCAGCATCCCCAGGGGCTCGGGCGAGACCCAGTACTTC.

The V and J genes are TRBV30 and TRBJ1-5, with D possibly matching TRBD1 (5 bases). The length of the CDR3 is 13 residues. Trimming removed 3 bases from V and 5 bases from J, with 11 bases in between. Germline values: CDR1 GTSNPN, CDR2 SVGIG (reference sequence). CDR3 in amino acids: CAWSLGPDQPQHF. The CDR3 DNA follows: TGTGCCTGGAGCTTGGGGCCAGATCAGCCCCAGCATTTT.

The chain employs TRBV19 and TRBJ1-3; perhaps TRBD1 as D (5 bases). The CDR3 loop spans 15 amino acids. With 0 bases removed from V and 2 bases from J, the gap between germline ends came to 8 bases. Per germline, CDR1 LNHDA and CDR2 SQIVND (reference sequence). The CDR3 is CASSIDGAAGNTIYF. CDR3 coding DNA: TGTGCCAGTAGTATAGATGGGGCAGCTGGAAACACCATATATTTT. The full variable domain, with the rest looked up from reference TRBV19 and TRBJ1-3, is DGGITQSPKYLFRKEGQNVTLSCEQNLNHDAMYWYRQDPGQGLRLIYYSQIVNDFQKGDIAEGYSVSREKKESFPLTVTSAQKNPTAFYLCASSIDGAAGNTIYFGEGSWLTVV.

In DNA, the CDR3 is TGTGCCAGCGATTCCGGGACTAGCGGGGGTTACGAGCAGTACTTC. It is translated as CASDSGTSGGYEQYF. The V gene is TRBV6-6, the J gene TRBJ2-7, with TRBD2 identical over 14 bases. Germline CDR1 and CDR2: MNHNY and SVGAGI (reference sequence). J lost 4 bases, V lost 8 bases, and 7 bases had no gene match. The CDR3 is 15 residues long.

This clone was counted once. The chain links TRBV7-8 to TRBJ1-1, with TRBD1 as a possible D gene (5 bases). The length of the CDR3 is 16 residues. With 1 base removed from V and 4 bases from J, the gap between germline ends came to 16 bases. Germline V lookup: CDR1 SGHVS, CDR2 FQNEAQ. DNA of the CDR3: TGTGCCAGCAGCTTAGAACAGGCCGGTTTGGTCACTGAAGCTTTCTTT. This sequence encodes CASSLEQAGLVTEAFF. The variable domain in full, with the rest retrieved from reference TRBV7-8 and TRBJ1-1, is GAGVSQSPRYKVAKRGQDVALRCDPISGHVSLFWYQQALGQGPEFLTYFQNEAQLDKSGLPSDRFFAERPEGSVSTLKIQRTQQEDSAVYLCASSLEQAGLVTEAFFGQGTRLTVV.

The chain couples TRBV29-1 to TRBJ2-1, with D perhaps TRBD1 (6 bases). V lost 5 bases, J lost 10 bases, and 18 bases lay in between. In germline, CDR1 is SQVTM, CDR2 ANQGSEA. CDR3 size: 13 residues. CDR3: CSVSGTPPREQFF. The CDR3 DNA follows: TGCAGCGTTTCCGGGACACCTCCTCGGGAGCAGTTCTTC.

CDR3 protein: CAVGNDGTQYF. The DNA of the CDR3 is TGCGCCGTTGGGAATGACGGGACTCAGTACTTC. V gene TRBV10-2 combines with J gene TRBJ2-7; D perhaps matches TRBD2 (6 bases). Germline V gives CDR1 WSHSY, CDR2 SAAADI. Trimming left V 11 bases short and J 10 bases short, with 18 bases between. CDR3 length: 11 residues.

The V call is TRBV2, the J call TRBJ1-1, with TRBD1 matching over 9 bases. The ends lost 6 bases at V and 2 bases at J; junction bases unmatched: 7. Germline V gives CDR1 SNHLY, CDR2 FYNNEI. The CDR3 is made up of 15 amino acids. CDR3 sequence reads: CASREMTGGNTEAFF. The CDR3, as DNA: TGTGCCAGCAGGGAGATGACAGGGGGAAACACTGAAGCTTTCTTT.

This chain uses TRBV18 with TRBJ2-7; 13 nucleotides agree with TRBD2. Per germline, CDR1 KGHSH and CDR2 LQKENI. CDR3 length: 15 amino acids. V was clipped by 6 bases and J by 5 bases; unmatched bases: 7. In DNA, the CDR3 is TGTGCCAGCTCCCCAAGGACTAGCGGGAGTCACGAGCAGTACTTC. The encoded protein is CASSPRTSGSHEQYF.

The chain combines TRBV5-1 with TRBJ1-4; D call uncertain. Germline V gene data show CDR1 as SGHRS and CDR2 as YFSETQ. This CDR3 spans 14 amino acids. V lost 0 bases and J 5 bases, leaving 8 bases between the germline ends. The CDR3 sequence: CASSLGQANEKLFF. CDR3 coding DNA: TGCGCCAGCAGCTTGGGGCAGGCAAATGAAAAACTGTTTTTT.

The chain couples TRBV15 to TRBJ1-5, with 7 bases that match TRBD1. The CDR3 is 17 amino acids. J lost 4 bases, V lost 1 base, and 10 bases had no gene match. Germline CDR1 reads LNHNV; CDR2 reads YYDKDF (reference sequence). The CDR3 loop is CATSRGGATGINQPQHF. The CDR3 nucleotides are TGTGCCACCAGCAGAGGGGGGGCGACAGGGATAAATCAGCCCCAGCATTTT.

About this clone: Other DNA sequences in the sample encode the same CDR3. The V call is TRBV25-1, the J call TRBJ1-2, with D hard to call. The CDR3 extends over 12 amino acids. Germline V gives CDR1 MGHDK, CDR2 SYGVNS. V was cut by 3 bases and J by 5 bases, with 7 bases left in between. This CDR3 is CASSDGRYGYTF. For the CDR3, the DNA is TGTGCCAGCAGTGACGGTAGATATGGCTACACCTTC.

The V gene is TRBV4-2, the J gene TRBJ1-6; 8 bases map to TRBD1. CDR3 length: 18 residues. The V segment lost 4 bases and the J segment 6 bases; nucleotides outside the gene matches: 14. CDR1 and CDR2 from the germline V gene are LGHNA and YNFKEQ. Here the CDR3 reads CASSLGTGAWSANSPLHF. CDR3 coding DNA: TGTGCCAGCAGCCTCGGGACAGGCGCCTGGTCTGCTAATTCACCCCTCCACTTT.

The genes are TRBV5-1 and TRBJ2-3, with unresolved D. V was trimmed by 0 bases and J by 0 bases, leaving 8 bases between them. This CDR3 is 15 amino acids long. The germline V gene has CDR1 SGHRS and CDR2 YFSETQ. In DNA form, the CDR3 reads TGCGCCAGCAGCTTGGGAGGTAGGAGCACAGATACGCAGTATTTT. It encodes CASSLGGRSTDTQYF.

This chain connects TRBV19 to TRBJ1-1, with TRBD1 matching 7 bases. V trimming: 6 bases; J trimming: 0 bases; junction bases outside the gene matches: 10. CDR1 LNHDA and CDR2 SQIVND come from the germline V gene (reference sequence). The CDR3 is made up of 16 amino acids. CDR3: CASSKHPGQMNTEAFF. The CDR3, as DNA: TGTGCCAGTAGCAAACACCCGGGACAGATGAACACTGAAGCTTTCTTT.

The chain combines TRBV30 with TRBJ2-1, with D possibly matching TRBD2 (7 bases). CDR1 is GTSNPN and CDR2 is SVGIG in the germline V gene (reference sequence). CDR3 length: 11 residues. The V and J ends lost 5 bases and 13 bases respectively, with 15 bases between them. CDR3 bases: TGTGCCTGGGACCGCCGGGGGGCCCAGTTCTTC. This sequence encodes CAWDRRGAQFF. The variable domain in full, with the rest retrieved from reference TRBV30 and TRBJ2-1, is SQTIHQWPATLVQPVGSPLSLECTVEGTSNPNLYWYRQAAGRGLQLLFYSVGIGQISSEVPQNLSASRPQDRQFILSSKKLLLSDSGFYLCAWDRRGAQFFGPGTRLTVL.

V usage is TRBV5-1 and J usage is TRBJ2-1, with TRBD1 identical over 9 bases. The V segment lost 4 bases and the J segment 8 bases; nucleotides outside the gene matches: 13. Germline loops: CDR1 SGHRS, CDR2 YFSETQ. The CDR3 loop spans 16 amino acids. This chain's CDR3 is CASSPWTGAIRDEQFF. CDR3 DNA: TGCGCCAGCAGCCCTTGGACAGGGGCAATAAGAGATGAGCAGTTCTTC.

The chain joins TRBV27 to TRBJ2-1; tentatively, D is TRBD1 (6 bases). Germline V gene data show CDR1 as MNHEY and CDR2 as SMNVEV (reference sequence). The CDR3 runs to 13 residues. The V end was cut by 5 bases, the J end by 10 bases, with 15 bases between. The CDR3 coding sequence is TGTGCCAGCAGTCACAGACAGGCCGCCGAGCAGTTCTTC. It yields the protein CASSHRQAAEQFF.

The CDR3 nucleotides are TGTGCCAGCAGCTTGGATGCTAGCGGGGGAACCGGGGAGCTGTTTTTT. This translates into CASSLDASGGTGELFF. The chain recombines TRBV5-4 with TRBJ2-2, with 10 positions matching TRBD2. J lost 5 bases, V lost 0 bases, and 4 bases had no gene match. The germline gives CDR1 SGHNT, CDR2 YYREEE (reference sequence). The CDR3 length is 16 residues. Drawing the rest from reference TRBV5-4 and TRBJ2-2, the complete variable domain is ETGVTQSPTHLIKTRGQQVTLRCSSQSGHNTVSWYQQALGQGPQFIFQYYREEENGRGNFPPRFSGLQFPNYSSELNVNALELDDSALYLCASSLDASGGTGELFFGEGSRLTVL.

This clone has a handful of counts. V is TRBV18 and J is TRBJ2-5, with a tentative D call TRBD2 (6 bases). The CDR3 is 12 residues long. With 6 bases removed from V and 5 bases from J, the gap between germline ends came to 10 bases. The germline gives CDR1 KGHSH, CDR2 LQKENI. The CDR3, as DNA: TGTGCCAGCTCGCCGGCGGGGGAGACCCAGTACTTC. It encodes CASSPAGETQYF.